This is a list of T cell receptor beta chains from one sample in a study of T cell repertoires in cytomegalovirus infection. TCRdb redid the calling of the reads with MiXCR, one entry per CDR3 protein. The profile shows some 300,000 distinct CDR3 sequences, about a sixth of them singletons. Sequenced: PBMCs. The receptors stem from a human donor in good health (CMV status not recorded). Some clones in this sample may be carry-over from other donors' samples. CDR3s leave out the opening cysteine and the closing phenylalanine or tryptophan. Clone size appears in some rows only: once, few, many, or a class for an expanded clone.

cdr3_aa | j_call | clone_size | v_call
ASSPGIGGPYNEQF | TRBJ2-1 | few | TRBV7-7
ASSFVHKTNYEQY | TRBJ2-7 | few | TRBV12-3/TRBV12-4
SARDRDDSGNTIY | TRBJ1-3 | NA | TRBV20-1
AIRSSSLGGGYT | TRBJ1-2 | few | TRBV10-3
SARTDNEQF | TRBJ2-1 | few | TRBV20-1
SATPEGRYEQY | TRBJ2-7 | few | TRBV20-1
ATTTGNYGYT | TRBJ1-2 | many | TRBV28
ASSLGDRSYNEQF | TRBJ2-1 | few | TRBV5-5
ASSLFSASSTDTQY | TRBJ2-3 | NA | TRBV5-1
ASSTTGGSVAREKLF | TRBJ1-4 | many | TRBV7-2
SAVDGGSTQETQY | TRBJ2-5 | few | TRBV20-1
ASSQVSGGNSPLH | TRBJ1-6 | many | TRBV4-1
ASSRTDTQY | TRBJ2-3 | many | TRBV2
ATSRSGGAADTQY | TRBJ2-3 | few | TRBV15
ASSRQGATNSPLH | TRBJ1-6 | NA | TRBV6-6
ASSQDWATANQPQH | TRBJ1-5 | many | TRBV4-1
ASSPEQGVFHEQY | TRBJ2-7 | NA | TRBV18
SAEPRGPSTDTQY | TRBJ2-3 | NA | TRBV20-1
ASSVGGADTQY | TRBJ2-3 | NA | TRBV9
ASSPSRGLAGVNEQF | TRBJ2-1 | many | TRBV5-4
ASSLRTGGNEKLF | TRBJ1-4 | many | TRBV7-6
ASSFDQASLSYNSPLH | TRBJ1-6 | few | TRBV28
SATDRVQETQY | TRBJ2-5 | NA | TRBV20-1
AISDRENTEAF | TRBJ1-1 | NA | TRBV3-1
AIRPRDFDSGYT | TRBJ1-2 | few | TRBV10-3
SATWDQWRTDTQY | TRBJ2-3 | many | TRBV20-1